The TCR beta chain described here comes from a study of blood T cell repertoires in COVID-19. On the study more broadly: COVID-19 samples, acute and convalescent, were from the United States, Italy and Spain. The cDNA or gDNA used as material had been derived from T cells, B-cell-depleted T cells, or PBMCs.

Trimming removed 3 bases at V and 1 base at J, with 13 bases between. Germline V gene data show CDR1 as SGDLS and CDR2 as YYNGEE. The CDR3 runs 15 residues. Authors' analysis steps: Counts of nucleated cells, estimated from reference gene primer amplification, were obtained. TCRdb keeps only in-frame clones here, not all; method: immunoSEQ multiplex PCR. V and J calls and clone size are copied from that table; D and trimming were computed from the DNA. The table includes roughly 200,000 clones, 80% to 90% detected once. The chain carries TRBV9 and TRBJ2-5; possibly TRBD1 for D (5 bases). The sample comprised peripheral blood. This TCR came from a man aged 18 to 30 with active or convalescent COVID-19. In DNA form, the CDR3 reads TGTGCCAGCAGCGGAAACACAGGAGCCCAAGAGACCCAGTACTTC. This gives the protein CASSGNTGAQETQYF.